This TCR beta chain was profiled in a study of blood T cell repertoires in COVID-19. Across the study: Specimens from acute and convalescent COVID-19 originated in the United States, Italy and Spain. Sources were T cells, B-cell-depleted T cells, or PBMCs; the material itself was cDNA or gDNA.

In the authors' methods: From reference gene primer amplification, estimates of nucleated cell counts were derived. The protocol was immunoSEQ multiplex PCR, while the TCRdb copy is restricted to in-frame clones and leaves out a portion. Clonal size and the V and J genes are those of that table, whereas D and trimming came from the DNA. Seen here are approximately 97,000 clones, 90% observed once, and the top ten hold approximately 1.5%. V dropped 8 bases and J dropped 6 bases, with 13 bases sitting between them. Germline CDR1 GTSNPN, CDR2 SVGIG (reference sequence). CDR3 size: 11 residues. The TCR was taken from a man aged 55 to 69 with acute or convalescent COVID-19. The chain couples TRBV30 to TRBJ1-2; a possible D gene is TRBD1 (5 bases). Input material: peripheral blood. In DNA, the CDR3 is TGTGCCCTTCCAGGGTCCCATGGCTACACCTTC. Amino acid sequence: CALPGSHGYTF.